This T cell receptor (beta chain) originates from a study of blood T cell repertoires in COVID-19 (dated by TCRdb to the early 2020s). Regarding the study in general: Samples covering the acute and convalescent phases of COVID-19 were provided by collaborators in the United States, Italy and Spain. The material from the prospective study consisted of cDNA or gDNA derived from T cells, B-cell-depleted T cells, or PBMCs. Deeply sampled blood TCRbeta repertoires from subjects exposed to, actively infected with, or recovered from COVID-19 were included in the dataset. The repertoires were made available in a free public database intended to serve as a resource for research on the immune response to SARS-CoV-2. Samples came from the ongoing ImmuneRACE study (first 160 participants) plus 1,254 subjects from 6 global collaborators. A de-identified subject ID, COVID-19 status, age in years and sex were almost always included in the sample metadata. Where available, HLA class I and class II types were obtained from metadata supplied by the sample provider rather than from assay-based typing. Study-wide findings and limitations: Clinical and demographic metadata were provided uncurated, with the amount varying by source and participant.

V and J are truncated by 6 bases and 8 bases respectively, leaving an intervening sequence of 16 bases. Via the germline V gene, CDR1 is MDHEN and CDR2 SYDVKM. The CDR3 has 14 amino acids, counting the end cysteine and phenylalanine. The kept DNA is CDR3 alone, 42 bases in frame from the first base. TCRbeta CDR3 regions were amplified from genomic DNA using the immunoSEQ Assay, a bias-controlled multiplex PCR. In the original analysis: The number of nucleated cells in each sample was estimated from the amplification of reference gene primers within the assay. To quantify the absolute abundance of each unique TCRbeta CDR3 rearrangement, sequence reads were collapsed and filtered. For each sample, productive Simpson clonality was calculated as the square root of Simpson's diversity index over productive rearrangements. The table comes from immuneACCESS by way of TCRdb, which keeps in-frame sequences with V and J called. Part of the clones is missing from these tables; in studies checked, under half for an unresolved V gene and the rest for unknown reasons. V and J calls and clone size are copied from that table; D and trimming were computed from the DNA. Present in this sample are a few hundred thousand clones, approximately 90% of which were seen just once. The ten largest account for around 9.6% of the sample.

Worth noting for this clone: Which antigen it targets is not known. No much larger clone is present one base from it, and per-base qualities are unavailable.

One collaborating source in Seattle enrolled patients during active infection and followed them longitudinally through the course of disease. Whole blood was collected in K2EDTA tubes by collaborating institutions according to the institutions' own protocols. Collaborator samples were shipped for TCRbeta analysis as frozen whole blood, isolated PBMCs, or DNA extracted from either sample type. Sequenced sample: peripheral blood. The TCR originated in a woman between 50 and 59 years old with COVID-19, enrolled during active disease. The rearranged segments are TRBV28 and TRBJ1-4; a weak D assignment points to TRBD1 (6 bases agree). The nucleotide sequence reads as follows: TGTGCCAGCAGCCTGGGCAGGGGTTGGGAAAAACTGTTTTTT. This gives the protein CASSLGRGWEKLFF.